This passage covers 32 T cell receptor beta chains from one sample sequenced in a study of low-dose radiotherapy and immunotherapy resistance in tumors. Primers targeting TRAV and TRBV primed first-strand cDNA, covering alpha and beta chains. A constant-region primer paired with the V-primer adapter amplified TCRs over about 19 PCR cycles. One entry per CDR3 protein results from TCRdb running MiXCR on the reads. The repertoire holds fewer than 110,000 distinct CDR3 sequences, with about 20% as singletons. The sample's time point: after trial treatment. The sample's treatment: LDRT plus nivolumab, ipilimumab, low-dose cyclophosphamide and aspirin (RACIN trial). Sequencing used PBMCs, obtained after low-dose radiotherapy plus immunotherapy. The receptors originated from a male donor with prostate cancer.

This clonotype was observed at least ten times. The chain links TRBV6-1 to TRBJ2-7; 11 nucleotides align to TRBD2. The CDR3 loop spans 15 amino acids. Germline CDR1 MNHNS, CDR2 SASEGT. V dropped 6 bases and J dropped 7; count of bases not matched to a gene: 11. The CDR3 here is CASRPEGLAGQEQYF. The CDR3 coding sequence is TGTGCCAGCAGACCCGAAGGACTAGCGGGCCAGGAGCAGTACTTC.

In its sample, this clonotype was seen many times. CDR3 nucleotide sequence: TGTGCCAGCAGTGGAGGGGGCGGGGGATCCTATGGCTACACCTTC. It specifies CASSGGGGGSYGYTF. This chain uses TRBV25-1 with TRBJ1-2; 7 bases fit TRBD1. The CDR3 is made up of 15 amino acids. Germline values: CDR1 MGHDK, CDR2 SYGVNS. The V and J ends lost 4 bases and 4 bases, in that order; junction bases with no gene match: 9.

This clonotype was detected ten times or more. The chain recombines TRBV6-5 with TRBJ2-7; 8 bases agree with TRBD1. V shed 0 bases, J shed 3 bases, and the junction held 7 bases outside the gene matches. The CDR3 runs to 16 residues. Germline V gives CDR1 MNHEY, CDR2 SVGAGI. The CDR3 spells CASSYSRTGPFYEQYF. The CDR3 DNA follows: TGTGCCAGCAGTTACTCCCGGACAGGGCCTTTCTACGAGCAGTACTTC.

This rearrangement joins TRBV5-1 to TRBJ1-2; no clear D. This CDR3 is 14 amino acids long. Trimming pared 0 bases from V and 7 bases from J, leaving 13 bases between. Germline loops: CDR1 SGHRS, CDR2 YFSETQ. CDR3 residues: CASSLEGGAAGYTF. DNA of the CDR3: TGCGCCAGCAGCTTGGAGGGAGGCGCGGCTGGCTACACCTTC.

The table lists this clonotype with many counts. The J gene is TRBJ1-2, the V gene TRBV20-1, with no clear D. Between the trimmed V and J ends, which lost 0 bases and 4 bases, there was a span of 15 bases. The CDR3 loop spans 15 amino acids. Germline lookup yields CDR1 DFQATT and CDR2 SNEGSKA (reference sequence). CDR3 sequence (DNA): TGCAGTGCTAGAGATCAATGGTCATCGGCCTATGGCTACACCTTC. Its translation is CSARDQWSSAYGYTF.

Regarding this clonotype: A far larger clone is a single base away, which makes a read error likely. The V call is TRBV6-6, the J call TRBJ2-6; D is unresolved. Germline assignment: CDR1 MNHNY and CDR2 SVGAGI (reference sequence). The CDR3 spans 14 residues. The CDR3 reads CVSKTQSGANVLTF. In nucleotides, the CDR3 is TGTGTCAGCAAGACCCAATCTGGGGCCAACGTCCTGACTTTC.

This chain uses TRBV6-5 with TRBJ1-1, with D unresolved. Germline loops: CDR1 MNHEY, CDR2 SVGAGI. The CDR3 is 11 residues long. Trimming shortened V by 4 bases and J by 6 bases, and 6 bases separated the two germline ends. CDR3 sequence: CASSSGPEAFF. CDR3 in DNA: TGTGCCAGCAGTTCCGGGCCTGAAGCTTTCTTT.

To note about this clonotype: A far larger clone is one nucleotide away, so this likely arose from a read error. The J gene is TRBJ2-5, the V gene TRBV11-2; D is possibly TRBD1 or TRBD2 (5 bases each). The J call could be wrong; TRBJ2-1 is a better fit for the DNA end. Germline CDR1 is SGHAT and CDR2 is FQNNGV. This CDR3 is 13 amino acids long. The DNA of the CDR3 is TGTGCCAGCAGCTCAGATACCGGGGCTGAGCAGTTCTTC. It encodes CASSSDTGAEQFF.

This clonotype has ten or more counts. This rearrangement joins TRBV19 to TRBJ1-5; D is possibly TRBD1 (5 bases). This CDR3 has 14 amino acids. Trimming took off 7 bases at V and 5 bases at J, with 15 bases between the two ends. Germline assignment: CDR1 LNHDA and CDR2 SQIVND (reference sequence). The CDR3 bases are TGTGCCAGTATGAAGGGGTCAGACGATCAGCCCCAGCATTTT. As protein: CASMKGSDDQPQHF.

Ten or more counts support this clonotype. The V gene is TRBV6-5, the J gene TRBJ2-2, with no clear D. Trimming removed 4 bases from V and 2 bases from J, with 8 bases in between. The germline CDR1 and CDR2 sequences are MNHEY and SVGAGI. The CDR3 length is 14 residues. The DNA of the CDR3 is TGTGCCAGCAGTTTTCAGCCTAACACCGGGGAGCTGTTTTTT. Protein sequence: CASSFQPNTGELFF.

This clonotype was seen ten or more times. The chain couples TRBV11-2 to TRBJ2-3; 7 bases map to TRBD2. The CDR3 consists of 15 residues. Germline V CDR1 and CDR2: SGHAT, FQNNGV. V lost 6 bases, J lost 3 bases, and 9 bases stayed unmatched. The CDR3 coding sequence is TGTGCCAGCAGAACTACCTTAGCGGGTACAGATACGCAGTATTTT. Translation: CASRTTLAGTDTQYF.

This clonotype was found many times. This CDR3 reads CASGPRQDLSNQPQHF. CDR3 DNA: TGTGCCAGCGGACCGAGACAGGACCTTAGCAATCAGCCCCAGCATTTT. The chain joins TRBV3-1 to TRBJ1-5; D may be TRBD1 (6 bases). This CDR3 contains 16 residues. With 8 bases removed from V and 0 bases from J, the gap between germline ends came to 17 bases. The germline V gene encodes CDR1 LGHDT and CDR2 YNNKEL (reference sequence).

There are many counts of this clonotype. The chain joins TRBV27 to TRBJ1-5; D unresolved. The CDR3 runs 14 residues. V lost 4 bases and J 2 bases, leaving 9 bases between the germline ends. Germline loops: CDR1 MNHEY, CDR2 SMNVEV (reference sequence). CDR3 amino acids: CASSSVGGNQPQHF. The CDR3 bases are TGTGCCAGCAGTTCTGTTGGTGGCAATCAGCCCCAGCATTTT.

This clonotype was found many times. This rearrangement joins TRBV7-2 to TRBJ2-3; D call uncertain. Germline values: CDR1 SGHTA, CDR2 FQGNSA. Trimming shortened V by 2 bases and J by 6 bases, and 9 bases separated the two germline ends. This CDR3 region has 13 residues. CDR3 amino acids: CASSLPPVDTQYF. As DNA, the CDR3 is TGTGCCAGCAGCTTACCCCCGGTGGATACGCAGTATTTT.

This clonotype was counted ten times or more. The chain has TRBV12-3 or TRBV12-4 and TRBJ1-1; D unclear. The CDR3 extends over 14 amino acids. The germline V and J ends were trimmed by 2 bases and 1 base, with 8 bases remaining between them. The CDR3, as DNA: TGTGCCAGCAGTTTAAAGCACGAGAACACTGAAGCTTTCTTT. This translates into CASSLKHENTEAFF.

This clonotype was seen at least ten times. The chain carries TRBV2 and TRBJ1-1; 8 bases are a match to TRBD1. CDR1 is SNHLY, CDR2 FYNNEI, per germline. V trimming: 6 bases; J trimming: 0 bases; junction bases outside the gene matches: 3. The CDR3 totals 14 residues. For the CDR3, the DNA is TGTGCCAGCAGAGGGGACAGGCTGAACACTGAAGCTTTCTTT. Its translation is CASRGDRLNTEAFF.

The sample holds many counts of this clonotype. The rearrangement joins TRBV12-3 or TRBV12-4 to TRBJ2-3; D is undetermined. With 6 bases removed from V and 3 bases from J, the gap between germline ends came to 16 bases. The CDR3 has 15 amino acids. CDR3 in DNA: TGTGCCAGCAGCCCGGGTCTCGGGCCAACAGATACGCAGTATTTT. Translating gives CASSPGLGPTDTQYF.

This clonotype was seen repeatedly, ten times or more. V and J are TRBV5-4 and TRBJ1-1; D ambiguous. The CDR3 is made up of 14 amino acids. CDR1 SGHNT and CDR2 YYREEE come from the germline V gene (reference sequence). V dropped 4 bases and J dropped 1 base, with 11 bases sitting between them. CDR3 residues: CASSPSWGNTEAFF. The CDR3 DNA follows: TGTGCCAGCAGCCCCTCGTGGGGGAACACTGAAGCTTTCTTT.

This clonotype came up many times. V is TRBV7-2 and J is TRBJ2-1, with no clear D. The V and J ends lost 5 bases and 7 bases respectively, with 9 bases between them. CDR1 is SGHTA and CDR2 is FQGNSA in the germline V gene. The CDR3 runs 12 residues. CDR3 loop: CASSPPENEQFF. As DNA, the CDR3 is TGTGCCAGCAGCCCTCCCGAGAATGAGCAGTTCTTC.

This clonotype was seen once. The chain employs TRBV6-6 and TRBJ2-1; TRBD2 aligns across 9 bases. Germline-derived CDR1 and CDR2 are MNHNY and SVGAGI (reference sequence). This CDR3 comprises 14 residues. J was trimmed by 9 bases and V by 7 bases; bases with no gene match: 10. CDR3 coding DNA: TGTGCCAGCAAGGGACTAGCCGGTTTTAGTGAGCAGTTCTTC. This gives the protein CASKGLAGFSEQFF.

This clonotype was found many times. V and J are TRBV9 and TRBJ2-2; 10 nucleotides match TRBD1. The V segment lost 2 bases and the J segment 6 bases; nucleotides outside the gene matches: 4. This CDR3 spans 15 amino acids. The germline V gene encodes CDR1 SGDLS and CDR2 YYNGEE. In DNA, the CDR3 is TGTGCCAGCAGCGTCGCTGGACAGGGGGCCGGGGAGCTGTTTTTT. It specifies CASSVAGQGAGELFF.

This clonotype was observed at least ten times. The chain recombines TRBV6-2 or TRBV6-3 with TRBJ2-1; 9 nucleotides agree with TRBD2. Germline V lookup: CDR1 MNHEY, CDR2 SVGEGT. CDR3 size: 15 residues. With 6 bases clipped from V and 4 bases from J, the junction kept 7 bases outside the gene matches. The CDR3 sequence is CASRDSGGAYNEQFF. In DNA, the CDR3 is TGTGCCAGCAGAGATAGCGGGGGAGCTTACAATGAGCAGTTCTTC.

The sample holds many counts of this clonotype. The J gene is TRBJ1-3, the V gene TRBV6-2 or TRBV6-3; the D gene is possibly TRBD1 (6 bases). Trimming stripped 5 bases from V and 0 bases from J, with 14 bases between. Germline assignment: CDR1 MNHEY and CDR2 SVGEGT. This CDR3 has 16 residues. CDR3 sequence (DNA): TGTGCCAGCAGTCGGACAGTTTTCAGCTCTGGAAACACCATATATTTT. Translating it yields CASSRTVFSSGNTIYF.

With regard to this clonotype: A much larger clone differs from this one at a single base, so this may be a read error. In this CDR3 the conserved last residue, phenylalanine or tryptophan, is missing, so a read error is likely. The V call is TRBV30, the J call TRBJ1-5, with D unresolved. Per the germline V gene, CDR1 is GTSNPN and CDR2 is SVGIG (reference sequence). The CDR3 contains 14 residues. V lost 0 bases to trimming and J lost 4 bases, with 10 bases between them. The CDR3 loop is CAWSVLMGNQPQHL. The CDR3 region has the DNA TGTGCCTGGAGTGTATTGATGGGAAATCAGCCCCAGCATTTG.

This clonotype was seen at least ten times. The CDR3 DNA is TGTGCCAGCAGCCCGGACGTATTTAATGAAAAACTGTTTTTT. The encoded protein is CASSPDVFNEKLFF. The rearrangement joins TRBV7-2 to TRBJ1-4; the D is unclear. The CDR3 is 14 amino acids. V was clipped by 5 bases and J by 4 bases, with 11 bases between them. The V gene's germline CDR1 is SGHTA and CDR2 FQGNSA.

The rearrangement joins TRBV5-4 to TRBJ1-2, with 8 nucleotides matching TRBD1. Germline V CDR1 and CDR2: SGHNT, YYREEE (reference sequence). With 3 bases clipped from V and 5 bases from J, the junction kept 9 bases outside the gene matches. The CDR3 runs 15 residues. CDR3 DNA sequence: TGTGCCAGCAGCTCCAAGACAGGGGCCGAATATGGCTACACCTTC. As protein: CASSSKTGAEYGYTF.

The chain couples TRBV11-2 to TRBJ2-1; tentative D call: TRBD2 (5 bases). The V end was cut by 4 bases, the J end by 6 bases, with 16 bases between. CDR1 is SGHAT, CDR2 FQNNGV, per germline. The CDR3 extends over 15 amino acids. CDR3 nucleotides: TGTGCCAGCAGCTCTCTACGGCGGGTGGGCAATGAGCAGTTCTTC. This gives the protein CASSSLRRVGNEQFF. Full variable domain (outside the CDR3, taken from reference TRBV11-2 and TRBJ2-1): EAGVAQSPRYKIIEKRQSVAFWCNPISGHATLYWYQQILGQGPKLLIQFQNNGVVDDSQLPKDRFSAERLKGVDSTLKIQPAKLEDSAVYLCASSSLRRVGNEQFFGPGTRLTVL.

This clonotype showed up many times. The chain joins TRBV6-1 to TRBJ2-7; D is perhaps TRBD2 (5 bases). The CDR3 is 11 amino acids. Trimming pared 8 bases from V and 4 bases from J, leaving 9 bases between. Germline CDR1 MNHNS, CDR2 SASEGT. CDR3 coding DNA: TGTGCCAGCGTCGGGGAATACGAGCAGTACTTC. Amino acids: CASVGEYEQYF.

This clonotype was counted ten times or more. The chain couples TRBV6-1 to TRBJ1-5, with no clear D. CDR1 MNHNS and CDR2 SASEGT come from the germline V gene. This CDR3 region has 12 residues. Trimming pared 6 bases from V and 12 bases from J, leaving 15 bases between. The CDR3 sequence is CASRIDRRHQHF. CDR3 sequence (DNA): TGTGCCAGCAGGATAGACCGGCGCCACCAGCATTTT.

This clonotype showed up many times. This CDR3 is CAISDQGQHNSPLHF. Written as DNA, the CDR3 is TGTGCCATCAGCGATCAGGGACAGCATAATTCACCCCTCCACTTT. This rearrangement joins TRBV10-3 to TRBJ1-6; 7 positions agree with TRBD1. This CDR3 contains 15 residues. V lost 6 bases to trimming and J lost 5 bases; unmatched junction nucleotides: 7. Germline assignment: CDR1 ENHRY and CDR2 SYGVKD.

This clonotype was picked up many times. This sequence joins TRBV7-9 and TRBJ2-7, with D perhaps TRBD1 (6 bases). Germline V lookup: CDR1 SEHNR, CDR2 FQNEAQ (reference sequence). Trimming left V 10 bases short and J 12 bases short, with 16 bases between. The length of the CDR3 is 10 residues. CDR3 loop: CATQPGVTYF. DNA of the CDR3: TGTGCCACCCAACCAGGGGTAACGTACTTC.

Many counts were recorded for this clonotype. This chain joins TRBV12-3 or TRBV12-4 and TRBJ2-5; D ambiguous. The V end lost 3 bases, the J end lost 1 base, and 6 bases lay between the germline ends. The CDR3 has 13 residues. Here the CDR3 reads CASSFSGQETQYF. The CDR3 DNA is TGTGCCAGCAGTTTTTCCGGCCAAGAGACCCAGTACTTC.